This is a list of T cell receptor beta chains from one sample in a study of blood T cell repertoires in COVID-19. Repertoires were generated with immunoSEQ multiplex PCR, while TCRdb's copy carries only in-frame clones and drops some. The repertoire holds over 400,000 clones, with less than 90% as singletons. Sequencing was done on a sample of PBMCs or T cells enriched from blood (not recorded which). The receptors were gathered from a woman aged 55-75 years who had recovered from COVID-19. Both conserved end residues are part of each CDR3. A D gene is named only where the DNA matches it firmly. Clone size is not always given. Where it is, it says once, few, many or a class for expanded clones.

TRBD1	TRBV2	TRBJ2-3	NA	TGTGCCAGCAGGAAGGGACAGAACTGGAACACAGATACGCAGTATTTT	CASRKGQNWNTDTQYF
NA	TRBV9	TRBJ1-1	NA	TGTGCCAGCAGCGTAGAAGGGGCTGAAGCTTTCTTT	CASSVEGAEAFF
NA	TRBV18	TRBJ1-6	NA	TGTGCCAGCTCGCCCAGCGGGAACTATAATTCACCCCTCCACTTT	CASSPSGNYNSPLHF
TRBD2	TRBV6-5	TRBJ2-7	NA	TGTGCCAGCAGCCGTTCGGGGGGATCCTACGAGCAGTACTTC	CASSRSGGSYEQYF
NA	TRBV5-1	TRBJ2-2	NA	TGCGCCAGCAGCTTGGCGGGGGTTGGCTCCGGGGAGCTGTTTTTT	CASSLAGVGSGELFF
TRBD2	TRBV7-2	TRBJ2-1	NA	TGTGCCAGCAGCTTAGTGTTTAGCGGGGGGTACAATGAGCAGTTCTTC	CASSLVFSGGYNEQFF
NA	TRBV11-3	TRBJ1-2	NA	TGTGCCAGCAGCCCAAGGGGGGGATATGACTATGGCTACACCTTC	CASSPRGGYDYGYTF
TRBD2	TRBV27	TRBJ2-1	NA	TGTGCCAGCCGACCCGGGGGGGGCAATGAGCAGTTCTTC	CASRPGGGNEQFF
NA	TRBV9	TRBJ1-1	NA	TGTGCCAGCAGCGTAGATTACAACATGAACACTGAAGCTTTCTTT	CASSVDYNMNTEAFF
NA	TRBV6-5	TRBJ2-2	NA	TGTGCCAGCACTACCCCGGCCAGGCTCACCGGGGAGCTGTTTTTT	CASTTPARLTGELFF
NA	TRBV5-1	TRBJ2-7	NA	TGCGCCAGCAGCTTGGTAGGGGAGGTCTACGAGCAGTACTTC	CASSLVGEVYEQYF
NA	TRBV28	TRBJ2-3	NA	TGTGCCAGCAGTTTATTGGAGACAGCTAGCACAGATACGCAGTATTTT	CASSLLETASTDTQYF
NA	TRBV4-1	TRBJ1-1	NA	TGCGCCAGCAGCCAAGATGGTTGGGACTACACTGAAGCTTTCTTT	CASSQDGWDYTEAFF
NA	TRBV6-5	TRBJ1-3	NA	TGTGCCAGCAGTTACGGAGGCTCTGGAAACACCATATATTTT	CASSYGGSGNTIYF
TRBD1	TRBV7-2	TRBJ2-4	NA	TGTGCCAGCAGCTCCGGGACAGGGGCCCCAAACATTCAGTACTTC	CASSSGTGAPNIQYF
TRBD1	TRBV5-1	TRBJ2-3	NA	TGCGCCAGCAGCTTGGGACAGGGGGCTAGCACAGATACGCAGTATTTT	CASSLGQGASTDTQYF
NA	TRBV9	TRBJ1-5	once	TGTGCCAGCAGCGTAGTCGAGGGTCAGCCCCAGCATTTT	CASSVVEGQPQHF
TRBD1	TRBV27	TRBJ1-1	NA	TGTGCCAGCACCGCTGACAGGGGGCTTAGTGAAGCTTTCTTT	CASTADRGLSEAFF
TRBD2	TRBV7-9	TRBJ2-3	NA	TGTGCCAGCAACGGGAGGGGGGGGCCCCCCGATACGCAGTATTTT	CASNGRGGPPDTQYF
NA	TRBV5-6	TRBJ1-3	NA	TGTGCCAGCAGCGATTTAGAAAACACCATATATTTT	CASSDLENTIYF
TRBD1	TRBV5-8	TRBJ1-1	NA	TGTGCCAGCAGCCTTCCGGTCAGGACAGGGGGCCCTGAAGCTTTCTTT	CASSLPVRTGGPEAFF
NA	TRBV24-1	TRBJ2-5	NA	TGTGCCACCAGTGATAACCAGGACACGGAGACCCAGTACTTC	CATSDNQDTETQYF
NA	TRBV27	TRBJ2-7	NA	TGTGCCAGCAGGCAGGGACAACTCCTTATCTACGAGCAGTACTTC	CASRQGQLLIYEQYF
NA	TRBV27	TRBJ1-6	NA	TGTGCCAGCAGTTTTACAGGGAGCTCCTATAATTCACCCCTCCACTTT	CASSFTGSSYNSPLHF
TRBD1	TRBV3-1/TRBV3-2	TRBJ2-3	NA	TGTGCCAGCAGCCAAGATTCGGACAGGTCGAAAGCCACAGATACGCAGTATTTT	CASSQDSDRSKATDTQYF
TRBD1	TRBV30	TRBJ1-6	NA	TGTGCCTGGAGTAGCAGGGACAGGGTCTCACCCCTCCACTTT	CAWSSRDRVSPLHF